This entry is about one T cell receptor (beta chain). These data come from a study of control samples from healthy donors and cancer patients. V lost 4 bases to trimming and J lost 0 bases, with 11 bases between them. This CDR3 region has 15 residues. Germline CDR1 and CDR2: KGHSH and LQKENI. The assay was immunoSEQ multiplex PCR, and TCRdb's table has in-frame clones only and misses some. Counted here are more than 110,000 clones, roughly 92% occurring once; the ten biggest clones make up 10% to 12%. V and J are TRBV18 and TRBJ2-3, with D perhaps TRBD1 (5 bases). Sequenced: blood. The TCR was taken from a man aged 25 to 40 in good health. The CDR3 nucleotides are TGTGCCAGCTCACAACTCCAGGGTAGCACAGATACGCAGTATTTT. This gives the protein CASSQLQGSTDTQYF.